Sequencing of this T cell receptor (beta chain) was carried out in a study of T cell changes during pregnancy in multiple sclerosis (dated by TCRdb to between 2019 and 2020). At the level of the whole study: Changes in the T cell repertoire over the course of pregnancy were examined in this study in women with multiple sclerosis.

From a lookup of the germline V gene, CDR1 and CDR2 are SGHDT and YYEEEE. Trimming takes 3 bases from V and 8 bases from J, and the germline ends sit 17 bases apart. From its cysteine to its phenylalanine, the CDR3 spans 14 amino acids. Of all the DNA, just the CDR3 is kept, 42 bases in frame from base 1. Libraries were made using the immunoSEQ multiplex PCR assay. Entries here come from immuneACCESS through TCRdb and include only in-frame sequences with V and J called. Some clones fail to appear in such tables; in the studies checked, an unresolved V gene covers under half of the shortfall, and the cause of the remainder is unknown. Within this sample are around 63,000 clones, with 92% of them counted one time only. The top ten clonotypes cover more than 1.1% of the sample. About this clone: Its antigen target is currently unknown. Per-base qualities were not stored, and no clone one base away is much larger.

This material consisted of peripheral blood, taken after pregnancy. The source is a female donor with multiple sclerosis, enrolled in a pregnancy study. The sequence links TRBV5-6 to TRBJ1-2; the D gene cannot be named for sure. CDR3 reads: CASSSRRDLMGYTF. The DNA sequence reads TGTGCCAGCAGCTCAAGGAGAGACCTCATGGGCTACACCTTC.